This T cell receptor beta chain was captured by sequencing in a study of technical replicates of blood from a few donors. The CDR3 is 15 residues long. V was pared by 4 bases and J by 7 bases, with 8 bases of the junction left unmatched. CDR1 is LNHDA, CDR2 SQIVND, per germline (reference sequence). TCRdb's table, derived via immunoSEQ multiplex PCR, lists solely in-frame clones and lacks some. The table records approximately 49,000 clones, roughly 92% of them present only once. Sequencing was carried out using PBMCs. The rearrangement links TRBV19 to TRBJ2-1, with 9 nucleotides matching TRBD1. The TCR sequence derives from a human donor in good health. Some clones in this sample may be carry-over from other donors' samples. CDR3 sequence (DNA): TGTGCCAGTAGTACCTTGGGGACAGGGTTGAATGAGCAGTTCTTC. Translated, it gives CASSTLGTGLNEQFF. The complete variable domain, with remaining parts taken from reference TRBV19 and TRBJ2-1, reads DGGITQSPKYLFRKEGQNVTLSCEQNLNHDAMYWYRQDPGQGLRLIYYSQIVNDFQKGDIAEGYSVSREKKESFPLTVTSAQKNPTAFYLCASSTLGTGLNEQFFGPGTRLTVL.